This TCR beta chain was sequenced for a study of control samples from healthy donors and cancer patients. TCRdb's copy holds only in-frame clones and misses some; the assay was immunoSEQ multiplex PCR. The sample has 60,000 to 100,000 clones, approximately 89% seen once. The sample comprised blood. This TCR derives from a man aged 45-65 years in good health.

CDR3 protein: CASRGTGVVGAFF. In DNA form, the CDR3 reads TGTGCCAGTAGGGGGACAGGGGTAGTCGGCGCTTTCTTT. The V call is TRBV19, the J call TRBJ1-1; 10 bases are shared with TRBD1. With V trimmed by 6 bases and J by 11 bases, 9 bases remained unmatched. The CDR3 runs to 13 residues. Germline values: CDR1 LNHDA, CDR2 SQIVND (reference sequence).